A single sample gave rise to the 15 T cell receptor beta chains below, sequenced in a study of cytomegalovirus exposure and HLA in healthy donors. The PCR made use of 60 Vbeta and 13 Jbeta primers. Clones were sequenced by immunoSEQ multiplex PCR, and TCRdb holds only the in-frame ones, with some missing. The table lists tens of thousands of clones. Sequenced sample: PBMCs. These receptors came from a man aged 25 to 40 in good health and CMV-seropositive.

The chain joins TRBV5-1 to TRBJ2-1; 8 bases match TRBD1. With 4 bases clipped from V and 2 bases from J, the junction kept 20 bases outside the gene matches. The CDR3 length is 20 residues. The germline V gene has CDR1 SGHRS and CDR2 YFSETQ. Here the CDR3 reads CASSPMGQGAPSAAYNEQFF. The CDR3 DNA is TGCGCCAGCAGCCCTATGGGGCAGGGGGCCCCTAGCGCCGCCTACAATGAGCAGTTCTTC. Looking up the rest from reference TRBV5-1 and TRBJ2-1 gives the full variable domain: KAGVTQTPRYLIKTRGQQVTLSCSPISGHRSVSWYQQTPGQGLQFLFEYFSETQRNKGNFPGRFSGRQFSNSRSEMNVSTLELGDSALYLCASSPMGQGAPSAAYNEQFFGPGTRLTVL.

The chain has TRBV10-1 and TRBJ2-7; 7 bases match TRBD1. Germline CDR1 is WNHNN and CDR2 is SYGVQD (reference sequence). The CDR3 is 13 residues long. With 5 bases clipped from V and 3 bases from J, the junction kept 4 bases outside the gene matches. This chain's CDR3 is CASSSRDSYEQYF. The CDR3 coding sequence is TGCGCCAGCAGTAGTCGGGACAGCTACGAGCAGTACTTC.

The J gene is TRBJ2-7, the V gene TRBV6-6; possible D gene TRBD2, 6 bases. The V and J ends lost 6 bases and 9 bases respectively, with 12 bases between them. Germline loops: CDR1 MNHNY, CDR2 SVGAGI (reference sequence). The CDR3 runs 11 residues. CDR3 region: CASRLAEGQYF. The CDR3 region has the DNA TGTGCCAGCAGGTTAGCGGAAGGGCAGTACTTC.

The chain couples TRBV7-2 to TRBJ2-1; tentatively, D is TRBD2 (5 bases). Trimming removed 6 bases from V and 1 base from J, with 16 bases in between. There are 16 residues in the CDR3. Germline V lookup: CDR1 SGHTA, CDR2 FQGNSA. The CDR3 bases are TGTGCCAGCAGTTACGTTGGACTTTTGTCCTACAATGAGCAGTTCTTC. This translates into CASSYVGLLSYNEQFF. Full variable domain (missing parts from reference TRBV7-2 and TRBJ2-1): GAGVSQSPSNKVTEKGKDVELRCDPISGHTALYWYRQSLGQGLEFLIYFQGNSAPDKSGLPSDRFSAERTGGSVSTLTIQRTQQEDSAVYLCASSYVGLLSYNEQFFGPGTRLTVL.

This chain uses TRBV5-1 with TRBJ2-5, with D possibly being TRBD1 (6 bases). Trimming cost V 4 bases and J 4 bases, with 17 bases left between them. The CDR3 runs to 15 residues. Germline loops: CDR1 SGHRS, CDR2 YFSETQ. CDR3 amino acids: CASSEGGWSSETQYF. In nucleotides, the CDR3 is TGCGCCAGCAGCGAAGGGGGTTGGTCCTCAGAGACCCAGTACTTC.

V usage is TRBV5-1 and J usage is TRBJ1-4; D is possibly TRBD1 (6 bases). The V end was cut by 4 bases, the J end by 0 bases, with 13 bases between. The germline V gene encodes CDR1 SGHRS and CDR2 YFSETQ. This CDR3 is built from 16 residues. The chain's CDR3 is CASSRGGAATNEKLFF. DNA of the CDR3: TGCGCCAGCAGCAGGGGGGGGGCCGCAACTAATGAAAAACTGTTTTTT.

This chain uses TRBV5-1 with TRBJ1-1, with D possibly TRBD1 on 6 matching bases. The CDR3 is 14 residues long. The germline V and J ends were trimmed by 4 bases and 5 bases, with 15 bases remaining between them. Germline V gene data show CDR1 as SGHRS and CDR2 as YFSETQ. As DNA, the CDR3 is TGCGCCAGCAGCCGGCCGGGGGGGGCGACTGAAGCTTTCTTT. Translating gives CASSRPGGATEAFF.

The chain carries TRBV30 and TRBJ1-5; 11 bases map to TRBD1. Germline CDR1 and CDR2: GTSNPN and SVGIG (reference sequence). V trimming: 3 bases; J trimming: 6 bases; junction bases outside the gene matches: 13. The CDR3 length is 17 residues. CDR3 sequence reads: CAWSRGQGAPGFQPQHF. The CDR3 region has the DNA TGTGCCTGGAGCCGAGGACAGGGGGCACCAGGGTTTCAGCCCCAGCATTTT.

The CDR3 region has the DNA TGTGCCAGCAGTTACTCCGGGCAGGGCCGAGGCACCATATATTTT. Amino acids: CASSYSGQGRGTIYF. The gene calls are TRBV6-5 and TRBJ1-3; maybe TRBD1 (5 bases). CDR1 and CDR2 from the germline V gene are MNHEY and SVGAGI. Trimming stripped 0 bases from V and 9 bases from J, with 15 bases between. This CDR3 contains 15 residues.

CDR3 sequence (DNA): TGTGCCAGCAGTTTACTTTCGGATACGCAGTATTTT. Protein product: CASSLLSDTQYF. The V and J genes are TRBV28 and TRBJ2-3; no firm D call. Germline CDR1 MDHEN, CDR2 SYDVKM. Trimming shortened V by 2 bases and J by 6 bases, and 6 bases separated the two germline ends. The CDR3 totals 12 residues.

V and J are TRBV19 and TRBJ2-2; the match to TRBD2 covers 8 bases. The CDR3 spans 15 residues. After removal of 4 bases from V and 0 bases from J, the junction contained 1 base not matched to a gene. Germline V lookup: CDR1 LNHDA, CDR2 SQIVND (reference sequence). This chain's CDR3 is CASSNSGANTGELFF. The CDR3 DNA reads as TGTGCCAGTAGTAATAGCGGGGCGAACACCGGGGAGCTGTTTTTT. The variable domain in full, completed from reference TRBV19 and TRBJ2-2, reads DGGITQSPKYLFRKEGQNVTLSCEQNLNHDAMYWYRQDPGQGLRLIYYSQIVNDFQKGDIAEGYSVSREKKESFPLTVTSAQKNPTAFYLCASSNSGANTGELFFGEGSRLTVL.

CDR3 protein: CSVAGGDSQEGRYEQYF. The CDR3 DNA follows: TGCAGCGTTGCCGGGGGGGACAGTCAGGAGGGCCGGTACGAGCAGTACTTC. The chain employs TRBV29-1 and TRBJ2-7; perhaps TRBD2 as D (8 bases). CDR1 and CDR2 from the germline V gene are SQVTM and ANQGSEA. This CDR3 has 17 residues. Trimming cost V 4 bases and J 4 bases, with 26 bases left between them.

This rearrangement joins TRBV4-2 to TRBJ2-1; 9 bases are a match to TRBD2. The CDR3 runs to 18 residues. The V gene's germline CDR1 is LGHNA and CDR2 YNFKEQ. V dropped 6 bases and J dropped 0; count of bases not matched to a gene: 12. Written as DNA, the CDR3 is TGTGCCAGCAGTCTGGAGGGGCTAGCGGGACACTCCTACAATGAGCAGTTCTTC. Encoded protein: CASSLEGLAGHSYNEQFF.

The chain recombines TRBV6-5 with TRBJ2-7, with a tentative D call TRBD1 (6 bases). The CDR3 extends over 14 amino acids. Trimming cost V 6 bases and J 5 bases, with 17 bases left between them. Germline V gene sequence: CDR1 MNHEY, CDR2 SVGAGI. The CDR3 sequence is CASRQTGGFDEQYF. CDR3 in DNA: TGTGCCAGCAGACAGACAGGTGGATTTGACGAGCAGTACTTC.

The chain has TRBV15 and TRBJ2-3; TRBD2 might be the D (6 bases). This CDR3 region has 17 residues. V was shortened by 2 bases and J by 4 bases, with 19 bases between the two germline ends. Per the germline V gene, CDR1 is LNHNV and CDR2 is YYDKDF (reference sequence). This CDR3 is CATSRTLFGGLADTQYF. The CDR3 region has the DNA TGTGCCACCAGCAGAACTCTTTTCGGGGGATTGGCAGATACGCAGTATTTT.